Presented here are 19 T cell receptor beta chains from one specimen sequenced in a study of cytomegalovirus exposure and HLA in healthy donors. This PCR relied on a set of 60 Vbeta primers and 13 Jbeta primers. Here immunoSEQ multiplex PCR was the method, and the copy in TCRdb shows in-frame clones only, minus some. The repertoire holds around 150,000 clones, with approximately 67% as singletons. The sample comprised PBMCs. The receptors here all came from a woman aged 55-69 years in good health and CMV-seronegative.

This clone has just a few counts. The CDR3 loop reads CASSIRLNEQFF. The CDR3 DNA follows: TGTGCCAGTAGTATTCGGTTGAATGAGCAGTTCTTC. This rearrangement joins TRBV19 to TRBJ2-1; D uncertain. The CDR3 has 12 residues. CDR1 and CDR2 (germline): LNHDA, SQIVND (reference sequence). V shed 3 bases and J shed 7 bases, with 7 bases lying between them.

This sequence joins TRBV28 and TRBJ2-7, with D perhaps matching TRBD1 (6 bases). CDR3 length: 15 amino acids. Germline V gene lookup returns CDR1 MDHEN and CDR2 SYDVKM. Deletions cut 5 bases from V and 0 bases from J, with 14 bases between. CDR3 amino acids: CASSDGQRSSYEQYF. In DNA, the CDR3 is TGTGCCAGCAGTGATGGACAGAGGAGCTCCTACGAGCAGTACTTC.

This rearrangement joins TRBV7-2 to TRBJ2-1, with TRBD1 identical over 10 bases. The length of the CDR3 is 16 residues. The V gene end was trimmed by 5 bases and the J gene end by 3 bases; junction bases not matched to a gene: 7. Germline loops: CDR1 SGHTA, CDR2 FQGNSA. The CDR3 region has the DNA TGTGCCAGCAGCACCCCGACAGGGGGCGTCTACAATGAGCAGTTCTTC. Its translation: CASSTPTGGVYNEQFF.

The gene calls are TRBV5-1 and TRBJ1-1, with no clear D. CDR3 length: 13 residues. The ends were cut back, 4 bases at V and 1 base at J, with 8 bases in the middle. CDR1 is SGHRS, CDR2 YFSETQ, per germline. The CDR3 sequence: CASSQTRNTEAFF. Written as DNA, the CDR3 is TGCGCCAGCAGCCAAACAAGGAACACTGAAGCTTTCTTT.

This chain uses TRBV5-1 with TRBJ2-7; 13 bases map to TRBD2. V dropped 4 bases and J dropped 12; count of bases not matched to a gene: 13. The germline V gene encodes CDR1 SGHRS and CDR2 YFSETQ. The CDR3 is 15 amino acids. The CDR3 DNA reads TGCGCCAGCAGCACTACCGGGACTAGCGGGGAAAGTAGGTACTTC. Translating gives CASSTTGTSGESRYF.

This clone has only a few counts. The rearrangement links TRBV19 to TRBJ2-4, with 9 positions matching TRBD2. Germline CDR1 reads LNHDA; CDR2 reads SQIVND (reference sequence). The J segment lost 7 bases and the V segment lost 3 bases, leaving 7 bases of the junction unmatched. This CDR3 spans 15 amino acids. In nucleotides, the CDR3 is TGTGCCAGTAGTATGCTTAGCGGGGGAGGGAACATTCAGTACTTC. Encoded protein: CASSMLSGGGNIQYF.

The rearrangement uses TRBV18 and TRBJ1-1; no definite D call. V was trimmed by 2 bases and J by 0 bases, leaving 16 bases between them. Germline V gene lookup returns CDR1 KGHSH and CDR2 LQKENI. The CDR3 is made up of 17 amino acids. The CDR3 is CASSPKAVSPMNTEAFF. CDR3 DNA: TGTGCCAGCTCACCAAAGGCGGTATCGCCAATGAACACTGAAGCTTTCTTT. Variable domain in full (rest from reference TRBV18 and TRBJ1-1): NAGVMQNPRHLVRRRGQEARLRCSPMKGHSHVYWYRQLPEEGLKFMVYLQKENIIDESGMPKERFSAEFPKEGPSILRIQQVVRGDSAAYFCASSPKAVSPMNTEAFFGQGTRLTVV.

This clone was counted once. The J gene is TRBJ2-1, the V gene TRBV30, with TRBD2 matching 12 bases. The CDR3 runs 17 residues. Germline-derived CDR1 and CDR2 are GTSNPN and SVGIG (reference sequence). J gave up 6 bases and V 0 bases, and 9 bases lay outside the gene matches. This chain's CDR3 is CAWSVPSGTSGPNEQFF. The DNA of the CDR3 is TGTGCCTGGAGTGTACCGTCCGGGACTAGCGGGCCCAATGAGCAGTTCTTC.

V gene TRBV2 combines with J gene TRBJ2-7, with 7 bases aligning to TRBD1. V lost 6 bases and J lost 2; bases outside the gene matches: 4. This CDR3 has 13 residues. Germline CDR1 SNHLY, CDR2 FYNNEI. The CDR3 DNA reads TGTGCCAGCAGGGCGACAGGGCCCTACGAGCAGTACTTC. Amino acids: CASRATGPYEQYF.

The rearrangement uses TRBV14 and TRBJ2-7; TRBD1 agrees at 7 bases. The germline CDR1 and CDR2 sequences are SGHDN and FVKESK. This CDR3 region has 14 residues. Germline trimming cut 4 bases from V and 3 bases from J; bases unmatched to any gene: 6. This CDR3 is CASSPRDRIYEQYF. The CDR3 nucleotides are TGTGCCAGCAGCCCCCGGGACAGAATCTACGAGCAGTACTTC.

The chain carries TRBV19 and TRBJ2-1; 14 nucleotides line up with TRBD2. V lost 5 bases and J lost 0; bases outside the gene matches: 0. This CDR3 contains 16 residues. Germline-derived CDR1 and CDR2 are LNHDA and SQIVND (reference sequence). The CDR3 region is CASSGTSGGSYNEQFF. CDR3 DNA sequence: TGTGCCAGTAGTGGGACTAGCGGGGGCTCCTACAATGAGCAGTTCTTC.

The genes are TRBV5-4 and TRBJ1-2; D unclear. The V and J ends lost 1 base and 9 bases respectively, with 10 bases between them. Germline assignment: CDR1 SGHNT and CDR2 YYREEE (reference sequence). This CDR3 region has 12 residues. The CDR3, as DNA: TGTGCCAGCAGCTTGAGGACTGGAAGCTACACCTTC. This sequence encodes CASSLRTGSYTF.

CDR3 coding DNA: TGTGCCAGCAGTGACGGAACCTGGACAGGGGAGGGTGACGAGCAGTACTTC. Amino acids: CASSDGTWTGEGDEQYF. The chain uses TRBV6-4 and TRBJ2-7; the match to TRBD1 covers 9 bases. From germline, CDR1 is MRHNA and CDR2 SNTAGT. The CDR3 sequence is 17 residues long. The V gene end was trimmed by 2 bases and the J gene end by 5 bases; junction bases not matched to a gene: 13.

This chain connects TRBV5-6 to TRBJ2-5; the match to TRBD2 covers 14 bases. Germline lookup yields CDR1 SGHDT and CDR2 YYEEEE. This CDR3 is built from 17 residues. Germline trimming cut 1 base from V and 9 bases from J; bases unmatched to any gene: 11. The CDR3 nucleotides read TGTGCCAGCAGCTTGATTTCGACTAGCGGGGGGGAGAGAGCCCAGTACTTC. As protein: CASSLISTSGGERAQYF. Full variable domain (remainder filled in from reference TRBV5-6 and TRBJ2-5): DAGVTQSPTHLIKTRGQQVTLRCSPKSGHDTVSWYQQALGQGPQFIFQYYEEEERQRGNFPDRFSGHQFPNYSSELNVNALLLGDSALYLCASSLISTSGGERAQYFGPGTRLLVL.

The chain combines TRBV9 with TRBJ2-3; 7 bases are shared with TRBD2. This CDR3 region has 17 residues. Germline lookup yields CDR1 SGDLS and CDR2 YYNGEE. The V gene end was trimmed by 0 bases and the J gene end by 1 base; junction bases not matched to a gene: 8. CDR3 nucleotides: TGTGCCAGCAGCGTAGGAGCGGGACGGGTCGGCACAGATACGCAGTATTTT. As protein: CASSVGAGRVGTDTQYF.

The rearrangement joins TRBV15 to TRBJ2-5; 7 bases line up with TRBD2. Germline V gene data show CDR1 as LNHNV and CDR2 as YYDKDF (reference sequence). There are 17 residues in the CDR3. Unmatched junction bases numbered 7, after V lost 0 bases and J lost 0 bases. The CDR3: CATSRDWTGGNQETQYF. The CDR3 DNA is TGTGCCACCAGCAGAGATTGGACGGGGGGTAACCAAGAGACCCAGTACTTC.

The chain joins TRBV7-6 to TRBJ1-1, with 7 bases identical to TRBD1. The V gene end was trimmed by 4 bases and the J gene end by 0 bases; junction bases not matched to a gene: 2. CDR1 and CDR2 from the germline V gene are SGHVS and FNYEAQ. This CDR3 comprises 14 residues. CDR3 in DNA: TGTGCCAGCAGCTCAACAGGGGTGAACACTGAAGCTTTCTTT. As protein: CASSSTGVNTEAFF.

This chain joins TRBV28 and TRBJ1-2, with 8 bases identical to TRBD1. Germline CDR1 reads MDHEN; CDR2 reads SYDVKM. V shed 5 bases, J shed 6 bases, and the junction held 8 bases outside the gene matches. This CDR3 spans 14 amino acids. In DNA, the CDR3 is TGTGCCAGCAGTCTTATGACAGGGGTCGATGGCTACACCTTC. Translation gives CASSLMTGVDGYTF.

J is TRBJ2-1 and V is TRBV5-1, with TRBD2 matching 10 bases. The CDR3 loop spans 16 amino acids. Germline trimming cut 3 bases from V and 9 bases from J; bases unmatched to any gene: 12. Germline V gene lookup returns CDR1 SGHRS and CDR2 YFSETQ. The CDR3 bases are TGCGCCAGCAGCTCAGGCAGCGGGGGGGTCGCGTTTGAGCAGTTCTTC. Protein: CASSSGSGGVAFEQFF.